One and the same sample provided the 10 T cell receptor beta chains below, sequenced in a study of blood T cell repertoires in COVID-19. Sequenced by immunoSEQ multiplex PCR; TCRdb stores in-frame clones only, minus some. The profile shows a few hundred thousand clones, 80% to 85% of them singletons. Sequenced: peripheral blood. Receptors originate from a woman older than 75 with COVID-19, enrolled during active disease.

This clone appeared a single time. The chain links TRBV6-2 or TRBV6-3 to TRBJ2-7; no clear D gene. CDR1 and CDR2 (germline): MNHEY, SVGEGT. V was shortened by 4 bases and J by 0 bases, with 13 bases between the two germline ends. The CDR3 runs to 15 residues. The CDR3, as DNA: TGTGCCAGCAGTTCGACGGCACAGAGCTCCTACGAGCAGTACTTC. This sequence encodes CASSSTAQSSYEQYF.

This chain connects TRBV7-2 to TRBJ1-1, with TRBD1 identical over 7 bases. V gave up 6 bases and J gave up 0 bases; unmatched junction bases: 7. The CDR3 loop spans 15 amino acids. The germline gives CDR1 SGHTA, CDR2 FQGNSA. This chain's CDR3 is CASSYTGVMNTEAFF. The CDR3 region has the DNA TGTGCCAGCAGTTATACAGGGGTCATGAACACTGAAGCTTTCTTT.

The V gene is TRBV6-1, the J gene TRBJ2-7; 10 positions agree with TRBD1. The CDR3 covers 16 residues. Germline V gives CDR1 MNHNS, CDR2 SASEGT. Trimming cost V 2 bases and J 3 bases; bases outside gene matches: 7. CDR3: CASSEFGTGAVYEQYF. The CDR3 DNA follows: TGTGCCAGCAGTGAATTCGGGACAGGGGCAGTCTACGAGCAGTACTTC.

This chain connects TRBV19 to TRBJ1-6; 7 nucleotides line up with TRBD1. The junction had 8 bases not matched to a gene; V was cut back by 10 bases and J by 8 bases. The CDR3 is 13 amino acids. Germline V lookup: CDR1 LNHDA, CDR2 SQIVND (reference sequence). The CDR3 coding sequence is TGTGCCACCTCCGGACAGGCGTATTCACCCCTCCACTTT. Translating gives CATSGQAYSPLHF.

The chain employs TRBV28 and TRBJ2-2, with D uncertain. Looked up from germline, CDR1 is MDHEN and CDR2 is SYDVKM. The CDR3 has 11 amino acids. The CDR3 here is CASASSGELFF. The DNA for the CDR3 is TGTGCTTCAGCGTCAAGCGGGGAGCTGTTTTTT.

CDR3 in DNA: TGTGCCAGCAGCGTATTGGGGGGGTCTACCGGGGAGCTGTTTTTT. Translation: CASSVLGGSTGELFF. V and J are TRBV9 and TRBJ2-2, with TRBD2 matching over 7 bases. V trimming: 1 base; J trimming: 5 bases; junction bases outside the gene matches: 5. Germline-derived CDR1 and CDR2 are SGDLS and YYNGEE. The CDR3 extends over 15 amino acids.

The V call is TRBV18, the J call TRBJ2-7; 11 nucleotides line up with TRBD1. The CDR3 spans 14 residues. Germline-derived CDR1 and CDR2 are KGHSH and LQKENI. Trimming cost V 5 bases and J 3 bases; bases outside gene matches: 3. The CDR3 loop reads CASSKGQGDYEQYF. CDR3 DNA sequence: TGTGCCAGCTCAAAGGGACAGGGGGACTACGAGCAGTACTTC.

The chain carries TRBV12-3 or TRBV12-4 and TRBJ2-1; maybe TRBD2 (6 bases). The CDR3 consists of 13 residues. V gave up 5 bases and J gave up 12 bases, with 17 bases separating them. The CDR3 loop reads CASSRLQVGGQFF. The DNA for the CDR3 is TGTGCCAGCAGTCGACTGCAGGTCGGGGGGCAGTTCTTC.

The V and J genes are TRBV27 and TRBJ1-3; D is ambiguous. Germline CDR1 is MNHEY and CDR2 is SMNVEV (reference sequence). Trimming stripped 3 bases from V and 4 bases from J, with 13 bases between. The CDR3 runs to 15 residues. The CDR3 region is CASSFRAGYGNTIYF. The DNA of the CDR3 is TGTGCCAGCAGTTTTCGTGCAGGTTACGGAAACACCATATATTTT.

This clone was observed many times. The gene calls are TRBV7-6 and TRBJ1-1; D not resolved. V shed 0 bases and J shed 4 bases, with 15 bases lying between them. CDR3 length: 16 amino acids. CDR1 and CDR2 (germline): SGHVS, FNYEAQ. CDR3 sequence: CASSLAAEGGGTEAFF. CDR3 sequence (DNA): TGTGCCAGCAGCTTAGCCGCGGAGGGCGGCGGCACTGAAGCTTTCTTT. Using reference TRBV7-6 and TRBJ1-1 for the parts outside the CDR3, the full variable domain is GAGVSQSPRYKVTKRGQDVALRCDPISGHVSLYWYRQALGQGPEFLTYFNYEAQQDKSGLPNDRFSAERPEGSISTLTIQRTEQRDSAMYRCASSLAAEGGGTEAFFGQGTRLTVV.